This T cell receptor beta chain was identified during a study of blood T cell repertoires in COVID-19. Turning to the study itself: Researchers got acute and convalescent COVID-19 samples from the United States, Italy and Spain. T cells, B-cell-depleted T cells, or PBMCs provided the cDNA or gDNA that served as material.

Original handling: Estimation of nucleated cell counts was performed using reference gene primer amplification. The table came from immunoSEQ multiplex PCR; TCRdb's copy has only in-frame clones and leaves some out. The V and J calls and clone size are taken from that table; D and trimming were inferred from the DNA. The sample lists approximately 430,000 clones, about nine tenths occurring once. Losses at the gene ends were 4 bases for V and 0 bases for J; bases not matched to a gene: 11. CDR3 length: 19 amino acids. The germline V gene encodes CDR1 SGHNT and CDR2 YYREEE (reference sequence). This clonotype originated in a woman aged 25-40 years with active or convalescent COVID-19. The chain uses TRBV5-4 and TRBJ2-3; 13 bases agree with TRBD2. The sample was peripheral blood. This CDR3 is CASSKPGTSGAPSTDTQYF. The CDR3 DNA follows: TGTGCCAGCAGCAAACCCGGGACTAGCGGGGCCCCTAGCACAGATACGCAGTATTTT.